This passage covers 8 T cell receptor beta chains from one sample sequenced in a study of T-cell memory formation after mild COVID-19. Each CDR3 protein gets one entry after TCRdb re-called the 5' RACE reads with MiXCR. The sample yields approximately 400,000 distinct CDR3 sequences, more than 20% seen once. Sequences were obtained from PBMCs or a T cell subset sorted from them (not recorded which). Receptor source: an adult woman who had mild COVID-19 (a few samples of this study predate the infection). Cell type and time point are not known.

The chain links TRBV7-9 to TRBJ2-3, with TRBD2 matching over 7 bases. The J segment lost 6 bases and the V segment lost 5 bases, leaving 8 bases of the junction unmatched. CDR3 length equals 14 residues. Per the germline V gene, CDR1 is SEHNR and CDR2 is FQNEAQ (reference sequence). CDR3 sequence reads: CASSPEGLHDTQYF. The DNA for the CDR3 is TGTGCCAGCAGCCCAGAGGGACTACACGATACGCAGTATTTT. The full variable domain, in which reference TRBV7-9 and TRBJ2-3 provide the parts outside the CDR3, is DTGVSQNPRHKITKRGQNVTFRCDPISEHNRLYWYRQTLGQGPEFLTYFQNEAQLEKSRLLSDRFSAERPKGSFSTLEIQRTEQGDSAMYLCASSPEGLHDTQYFGPGTRLTVL.

This clonotype has more than one count but fewer than ten. The CDR3 reads CAWSVLGRSVTEAFF. The CDR3 region has the DNA TGTGCCTGGAGTGTATTAGGACGGTCGGTCACTGAAGCTTTCTTT. The rearrangement joins TRBV30 to TRBJ1-1; D gene ambiguous. CDR1 GTSNPN and CDR2 SVGIG come from the germline V gene (reference sequence). The CDR3 sequence is 15 residues long. Trimming left V 0 bases short and J 4 bases short, with 15 bases between.

The CDR3 DNA sequence: TGTGCCAGCAGTTTACCAACCACTGAAGCTTTCTTT. Protein sequence: CASSLPTTEAFF. This chain uses TRBV12-3 or TRBV12-4 with TRBJ1-1, with no clear D. The CDR3 has 12 residues. The V end was cut by 2 bases, the J end by 4 bases, with 5 bases between.

This clonotype was seen a handful of times. This sequence joins TRBV7-9 and TRBJ2-5; 8 nucleotides agree with TRBD2. J gave up 1 base and V 6 bases, and 4 bases lay outside the gene matches. This CDR3 contains 14 residues. Germline values: CDR1 SEHNR, CDR2 FQNEAQ (reference sequence). The CDR3 is CASSPREGQETQYF. CDR3 nucleotide sequence: TGTGCCAGCAGTCCCCGGGAGGGCCAAGAGACCCAGTACTTC.

The chain carries TRBV15 and TRBJ2-5; 7 nucleotides align to TRBD2. V lost 8 bases, J lost 0 bases, and 6 bases stayed unmatched. The CDR3 sequence is 14 residues long. Looked up from germline, CDR1 is LNHNV and CDR2 is YYDKDF (reference sequence). The CDR3 reads CATGIAGYQETQYF. CDR3 nucleotides: TGTGCCACCGGGATAGCGGGCTACCAAGAGACCCAGTACTTC.

Only a few counts were recorded for this clonotype. The rearrangement joins TRBV14 to TRBJ2-1; D is unclear. Trimming shortened V by 4 bases and J by 4 bases, and 11 bases separated the two germline ends. This CDR3 contains 14 residues. In germline, CDR1 is SGHDN, CDR2 FVKESK. For the CDR3, the DNA is TGTGCCAGCAGCCCCTCGGTCCCTTACAATGAGCAGTTCTTC. The encoded protein is CASSPSVPYNEQFF.

This clonotype was recorded a few times. The V gene is TRBV29-1, the J gene TRBJ2-1; 11 bases map to TRBD2. This CDR3 region has 14 residues. V lost 1 base to trimming and J lost 9 bases; unmatched junction nucleotides: 5. The germline V gene has CDR1 SQVTM and CDR2 ANQGSEA. CDR3 sequence reads: CSVEVRLAGGEQFF. CDR3 in DNA: TGCAGCGTTGAAGTCCGGCTAGCGGGGGGTGAGCAGTTCTTC.

V usage is TRBV5-1 and J usage is TRBJ2-7; a weak D match, TRBD1 (6 bases). The germline V and J ends were trimmed by 4 bases and 2 bases, with 13 bases remaining between them. This CDR3 comprises 14 residues. Germline CDR1 reads SGHRS; CDR2 reads YFSETQ. CDR3 amino acids: CASSPEGVPYEQYF. As DNA, the CDR3 is TGCGCCAGCAGCCCCGAGGGGGTTCCCTACGAGCAGTACTTC.